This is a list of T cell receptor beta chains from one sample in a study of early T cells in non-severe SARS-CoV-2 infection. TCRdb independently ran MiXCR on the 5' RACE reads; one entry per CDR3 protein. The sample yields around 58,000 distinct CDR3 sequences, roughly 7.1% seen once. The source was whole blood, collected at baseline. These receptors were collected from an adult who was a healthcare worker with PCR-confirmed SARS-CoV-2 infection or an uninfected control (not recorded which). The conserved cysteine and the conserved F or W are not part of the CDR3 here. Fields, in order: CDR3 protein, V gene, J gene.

CDR3: SARRTSGRLLNEQF; V: TRBV20-1; J: TRBJ2-1
CDR3: SAPRGGETQY; V: TRBV20-1; J: TRBJ2-5
CDR3: ASSLEARPTTEAF; V: TRBV7-9; J: TRBJ1-1
CDR3: ASSEWDLTYEQY; V: TRBV6-1; J: TRBJ2-7
CDR3: AIGRDREINEQF; V: TRBV10-3; J: TRBJ2-1
CDR3: SAGGQGILAGGPGEQF; V: TRBV20-1; J: TRBJ2-1
CDR3: ATSRRDIQETQY; V: TRBV15; J: TRBJ2-5
CDR3: ASSSGMRAF; V: TRBV27; J: TRBJ1-1
CDR3: ASSYRGRETEAF; V: TRBV6-6; J: TRBJ1-1
CDR3: ASSLYQLAGAGANVLT; V: TRBV14; J: TRBJ2-6
CDR3: ASSSNTGELF; V: TRBV7-6; J: TRBJ2-2
CDR3: ASSQDLVAGGATDTQY; V: TRBV4-2; J: TRBJ2-3
CDR3: ASSLALDNEQF; V: TRBV7-6; J: TRBJ2-1
CDR3: ASSTAQSGVREQY; V: TRBV7-9; J: TRBJ2-7
CDR3: ASSQDIGARVNYEQY; V: TRBV3-1; J: TRBJ2-7
CDR3: ASSFRPGQNSYEQY; V: TRBV28; J: TRBJ2-7
CDR3: SARQKLANTEAF; V: TRBV20-1; J: TRBJ1-1
CDR3: ASSQFWGSETQY; V: TRBV4-2; J: TRBJ2-5